A single sample gave rise to the 22 T cell receptor beta chains below, sequenced in a study of T cells in Graves' hyperthyroidism and ophthalmopathy (dated by TCRdb to 2018 to 2020). Libraries were prepared through multiplex PCR. Sequencing was carried out with an Illumina HiSeq 2000. TCR beta CDR3 regions were amplified from RNA transcripts. The first round of RT-PCR for the TCR CDR3 was performed with the HTBI primer set and the Qiagen OneStep RT-PCR kit. TCRdb reanalyzed the raw reads on its own, using fastp at Q25 for trimming and MiXCR for clone calling, and kept in-frame beta chains. Rows with one shared CDR3 protein collapse into an entry with the most common genes and DNA. For this sample the table gives about 270,000 distinct CDR3 sequences, of which around 22% were detected only once. Clones ranked in the top ten supply about 60% of the sample. The material sequenced was blood. The receptors come from a man younger than 45 with Graves' ophthalmopathy.

This clonotype has just a few counts. CDR3 region: CASSWDPQNGEQYF. The CDR3 coding sequence is TGTGCCAGCAGTTGGGACCCCCAAAACGGCGAGCAGTACTTC. The rearrangement joins TRBV9 to TRBJ2-7; D is possibly TRBD1 or TRBD2 (5 bases each). This CDR3 contains 14 residues. In germline, CDR1 is SGDLS, CDR2 YYNGEE. With 5 bases removed from V and 6 bases from J, the gap between germline ends came to 18 bases. The full variable domain, its missing parts supplied by reference TRBV9 and TRBJ2-7, is DSGVTQTPKHLITATGQRVTLRCSPRSGDLSVYWYQQSLDQGLQFLIQYYNGEERAKGNILERFSAQQFPDLHSELNLSSLELGDSALYFCASSWDPQNGEQYFGPGTRLTVT.

This chain connects TRBV27 to TRBJ1-5; D gene unclear. This CDR3 comprises 15 residues. Germline CDR1 and CDR2: MNHEY and SMNVEV (reference sequence). The V gene lost 4 bases and the J gene lost 0 bases, with 10 bases spanning the gap. The chain's CDR3 is CASSSAGTSNQPQHF. The CDR3 DNA reads TGTGCCAGCAGTTCCGCAGGTACTAGCAATCAGCCCCAGCATTTT.

This clonotype showed up many times. J is TRBJ2-1 and V is TRBV18, with 9 bases matching TRBD2. CDR3 size: 14 residues. After removal of 6 bases from V and 5 bases from J, the junction contained 5 bases not matched to a gene. CDR1 KGHSH and CDR2 LQKENI come from the germline V gene. The DNA of the CDR3 is TGTGCCAGCTCTAGCGGGAGTATCGACAATGAGCAGTTCTTC. It codes for CASSSGSIDNEQFF.

This clonotype was picked up many times. The rearrangement links TRBV29-1 to TRBJ2-7, with D perhaps matching TRBD1 (5 bases). Germline V gene sequence: CDR1 SQVTM, CDR2 ANQGSEA. Between the trimmed V and J ends, which lost 0 bases and 4 bases, there was a span of 16 bases. This CDR3 comprises 15 residues. The DNA for the CDR3 is TGCAGCGTTGAAGAGCAGGGAAACCCGCCTTACGAGCAGTACTTC. Its protein product is CSVEEQGNPPYEQYF.

J is TRBJ2-5 and V is TRBV11-3, with TRBD2 identical over 10 bases. The ends lost 1 base at V and 4 bases at J; junction bases unmatched: 6. The length of the CDR3 is 16 residues. Germline loops: CDR1 SGHNT, CDR2 YENEEA. The CDR3 region is CASSLGASGSPETQYF. CDR3 in DNA: TGTGCCAGCAGCTTAGGGGCTAGCGGGAGCCCAGAGACCCAGTACTTC.

The chain has TRBV4-2 and TRBJ2-7, with 7 bases lining up with TRBD2. There are 15 residues in the CDR3. CDR1 is LGHNA, CDR2 YNFKEQ, per germline. J was trimmed by 2 bases and V by 4 bases; bases with no gene match: 8. Here the CDR3 reads CASSLLGRPTYEQYF. As DNA, the CDR3 is TGTGCCAGCAGCCTCCTCGGGAGGCCGACCTACGAGCAGTACTTC.

In regard to this clonotype: An end of the junction does not agree with germline; a read error may underlie this. V is TRBV12-3 or TRBV12-4 and J is TRBJ1-5; a weak D match, TRBD1 (5 bases). The CDR3 is made up of 17 amino acids. The CDR3 sequence is CTSSLASLGRPNQPQHF. Here the CDR3 DNA reads TGTACCAGCAGTTTAGCCAGCCTGGGACGCCCGAATCAGCCCCAGCATTTT.

This clonotype has just a few counts. The chain joins TRBV3-1 to TRBJ2-3; TRBD1 might be the D (6 bases). Trimming pared 0 bases from V and 1 base from J, leaving 14 bases between. The germline gives CDR1 LGHDT, CDR2 YNNKEL (reference sequence). This CDR3 has 17 amino acids. The CDR3 reads CASSQDPAPGGTDTQYF. The CDR3 region has the DNA TGTGCCAGCAGCCAAGATCCCGCCCCAGGGGGCACAGATACGCAGTATTTT.

The chain carries TRBV12-3 or TRBV12-4 and TRBJ2-3; the D gene is possibly TRBD2 (6 bases). With 2 bases removed from V and 2 bases from J, the gap between germline ends came to 11 bases. The CDR3 has 15 residues. The CDR3 coding sequence is TGTGCCAGCAGTTTAACGGGACTCAACACAGATACGCAGTATTTT. Translating it yields CASSLTGLNTDTQYF.

The genes are TRBV2 and TRBJ2-1; 7 bases align to TRBD1. CDR1 and CDR2 from the germline V gene are SNHLY and FYNNEI. This CDR3 spans 15 amino acids. V lost 6 bases and J lost 4; bases outside the gene matches: 9. This chain's CDR3 is CASSANRGGYNEQFF. The CDR3 DNA is TGTGCCAGCAGCGCGAACAGGGGCGGGTACAATGAGCAGTTCTTC.

This clonotype was seen ten or more times. V usage is TRBV7-3 and J usage is TRBJ2-1; TRBD1 matches 11 bases. CDR3 length equals 15 residues. CDR1 SGHTA and CDR2 FQGTGA come from the germline V gene. The J segment lost 6 bases and the V segment lost 1 base, leaving 2 bases of the junction unmatched. DNA for the CDR3: TGTGCCAGCAGCTTAATTGGGACAGGGGGCAATGAGCAGTTCTTC. Protein: CASSLIGTGGNEQFF.

The V and J genes are TRBV6-2 or TRBV6-3 and TRBJ2-2; 9 nucleotides match TRBD1. The trim removed 4 bases at V and 1 base at J, leaving 1 base unmatched. The CDR3 covers 15 residues. Germline-derived CDR1 and CDR2 are MNHEY and SVGEGT. CDR3 amino acids: CASSWDRVNTGELFF. The CDR3 region has the DNA TGTGCCAGCAGTTGGGACAGGGTGAACACCGGGGAGCTGTTTTTT.

The chain has TRBV27 and TRBJ2-3; 8 bases are a match to TRBD2. CDR1 MNHEY and CDR2 SMNVEV come from the germline V gene (reference sequence). The CDR3 extends over 13 amino acids. Germline trimming cut 7 bases from V and 4 bases from J; bases unmatched to any gene: 4. CDR3 residues: CASNGLAADTQYF. In DNA, the CDR3 is TGTGCCAGCAACGGACTAGCAGCAGATACGCAGTATTTT.

This clonotype has only one observation. An end of the junction does not agree with germline; a read error may underlie this. This chain joins TRBV5-6 and TRBJ2-5; 8 bases are a match to TRBD1. The CDR3 has 14 residues. In germline, CDR1 is SGHDT, CDR2 YYEEEE. The CDR3 here is CANSHGQGGETQYF. The CDR3, as DNA: TGTGCCAACAGCCACGGACAGGGCGGCGAGACCCAGTACTTC.

This clonotype was seen only a few times. The V call is TRBV10-2, the J call TRBJ2-5; possibly TRBD2 for D (6 bases). The CDR3 loop spans 14 amino acids. The germline gives CDR1 WSHSY, CDR2 SAAADI. V was shortened by 3 bases and J by 5 bases, with 13 bases between the two germline ends. The CDR3 loop is CASSEWDFAETQYF. The CDR3 coding sequence is TGCGCCAGCAGTGAATGGGACTTCGCGGAGACCCAGTACTTC.

This rearrangement joins TRBV29-1 to TRBJ2-5; D remains ambiguous. Germline V lookup: CDR1 SQVTM, CDR2 ANQGSEA. The length of the CDR3 is 12 residues. The V end was cut by 7 bases, the J end by 1 base, with 10 bases between. The CDR3 DNA reads as TGCAGCGGGCTGCTCCTCCAAGAGACCCAGTACTTC. Its protein product is CSGLLLQETQYF.

This clonotype was detected only a few times. For the CDR3, the DNA is TGTGCCAGCTCACCACTTGATACACCTAATCAGCCCCAGCATTTT. It is translated as CASSPLDTPNQPQHF. This chain connects TRBV18 to TRBJ1-5; unclear D gene. Between the trimmed V and J ends, which lost 1 base and 4 bases, there was a span of 11 bases. CDR3 length: 15 amino acids. CDR1 and CDR2 from the germline V gene are KGHSH and LQKENI.

This clonotype was recorded at least ten times. V gene TRBV2 combines with J gene TRBJ1-1; D is undetermined. CDR1 SNHLY and CDR2 FYNNEI come from the germline V gene. The V end lost 3 bases, the J end lost 10 bases, and 12 bases lay between the germline ends. The length of the CDR3 is 12 residues. CDR3 loop: CASSERTSLAFF. The DNA of the CDR3 is TGTGCCAGCAGTGAGAGGACCTCCTTAGCTTTCTTT.

The table lists this clonotype with a few counts. The V call is TRBV20-1, the J call TRBJ2-1, with D possibly called TRBD1 or TRBD2 (6 bases each). Germline CDR1 is DFQATT and CDR2 is SNEGSKA (reference sequence). Trimming shortened V by 5 bases and J by 8 bases, and 19 bases separated the two germline ends. This CDR3 has 14 amino acids. CDR3 in DNA: TGCAGTGCTCAGTGGGGGGCCCGTGTCCATGAGCAGTTCTTC. This sequence encodes CSAQWGARVHEQFF.

This clonotype was detected a few times. The rearrangement uses TRBV24-1 and TRBJ2-3; 11 bases are a match to TRBD2. The CDR3 runs to 15 residues. Germline loops: CDR1 KGHDR, CDR2 SFDVKD. The J segment lost 5 bases and the V segment lost 2 bases, leaving 2 bases of the junction unmatched. CDR3 residues: CATSDSSGRLDTQYF. The DNA for the CDR3 is TGTGCCACCAGTGATTCTAGCGGGAGGCTAGATACGCAGTATTTT.

In its sample, this clonotype was seen many times. This chain links TRBV12-3 or TRBV12-4 with TRBJ2-2, with 7 bases aligning to TRBD2. Trimming at V came to 4 bases and at J to 0 bases, leaving 14 bases not matched to a gene. The CDR3 is 19 residues long. The CDR3 DNA is TGTGCCAGCAGTTGGCAAGGAGGTGGGAGGGCGGCGAACACCGGGGAGCTGTTTTTT. This sequence encodes CASSWQGGGRAANTGELFF.

This clonotype occurred a few times. The gene calls are TRBV15 and TRBJ1-4; D perhaps matches TRBD1 (6 bases). The CDR3 sequence is 15 residues long. Trimming pared 0 bases from V and 2 bases from J, leaving 7 bases between. Per germline, CDR1 LNHNV and CDR2 YYDKDF (reference sequence). DNA for the CDR3: TGTGCCACCAGCAGAGATACAGGGACTAATGAAAAACTGTTTTTT. This translates into CATSRDTGTNEKLFF. Based on the CDR3 plus reference TRBV15 and TRBJ1-4, the full variable domain is DAMVIQNPRYQVTQFGKPVTLSCSQTLNHNVMYWYQQKSSQAPKLLFHYYDKDFNNEADTPDNFQSRRPNTSFCFLDIRSPGLGDTAMYLCATSRDTGTNEKLFFGSGTQLSVL.